These 27 T cell receptor beta chains came from one sample sequenced in a study of blood T cell repertoires in COVID-19. The assay was immunoSEQ multiplex PCR, and TCRdb's table has in-frame clones only and misses some. The sample carries some 35,000 clones, around 80% recorded once. The specimen was peripheral blood. The source is an elderly man with active or convalescent COVID-19.

V gene TRBV5-6 combines with J gene TRBJ2-7, with 15 bases that match TRBD2. The trim removed 2 bases at V and 3 bases at J, leaving 3 bases unmatched. The CDR3 has 16 amino acids. Germline V lookup: CDR1 SGHDT, CDR2 YYEEEE. The CDR3 reads CASSLGTSGRYYEQYF. In DNA form, the CDR3 reads TGTGCCAGCAGCTTAGGGACTAGCGGGAGGTACTACGAGCAGTACTTC.

J is TRBJ1-3 and V is TRBV13, with D hard to call. CDR1 and CDR2 from the germline V gene are PRHDT and FYEKMQ (reference sequence). With 0 bases removed from V and 4 bases from J, the gap between germline ends came to 10 bases. The CDR3 spans 15 residues. The CDR3 DNA follows: TGTGCCAGCAGCTTAGGCCTGGCAGAAGGAAACACCATATATTTT. Protein product: CASSLGLAEGNTIYF.

The CDR3 protein is CASSQGYQGLTDTQYF. CDR3 DNA sequence: TGCGCCAGCAGCCAAGGTTACCAGGGTTTAACAGATACGCAGTATTTT. The chain recombines TRBV4-3 with TRBJ2-3; D may be TRBD1 (5 bases). Germline CDR1 and CDR2: LGHNA and YSLEER. Deletions cut 1 base from V and 3 bases from J, with 14 bases between. This CDR3 region has 16 residues.

The table lists this clone with a count of one. The V gene is TRBV9, the J gene TRBJ2-2, with 8 bases aligning to TRBD2. Trimming at V came to 5 bases and at J to 5 bases, leaving 8 bases not matched to a gene. This CDR3 is 15 amino acids long. The V gene's germline CDR1 is SGDLS and CDR2 YYNGEE. The CDR3 DNA sequence: TGTGCCAGCAGGGCGGGAGGAACTTTTACCGGGGAGCTGTTTTTT. Protein sequence: CASRAGGTFTGELFF.

The chain carries TRBV19 and TRBJ2-1, with D perhaps matching TRBD1 (5 bases). CDR3 length: 15 amino acids. Trimming took off 5 bases at V and 0 bases at J, with 11 bases between the two ends. Germline V gene lookup returns CDR1 LNHDA and CDR2 SQIVND (reference sequence). CDR3 sequence reads: CASSEQASSYNEQFF. CDR3 in DNA: TGTGCCAGTAGTGAACAGGCGAGCTCCTACAATGAGCAGTTCTTC.

The chain is built from TRBV5-8 and TRBJ2-2; TRBD2 matches at 12 bases. Per germline, CDR1 SGHTS and CDR2 YDEGEE. The CDR3 spans 18 residues. V lost 4 bases to trimming and J lost 5 bases; unmatched junction nucleotides: 12. CDR3 loop: CASSPVGLAGGDTGELFF. CDR3 sequence (DNA): TGTGCCAGCAGCCCCGTCGGGCTAGCGGGAGGGGATACCGGGGAGCTGTTTTTT. The full variable domain, its missing parts supplied by reference TRBV5-8 and TRBJ2-2, is EAGVTQSPTHLIKTRGQQATLRCSPISGHTSVYWYQQALGLGLQFLLWYDEGEERNRGNFPPRFSGRQFPNYSSELNVNALELEDSALYLCASSPVGLAGGDTGELFFGEGSRLTVL.

The V and J genes are TRBV15 and TRBJ1-5; D is unclear. CDR1 is LNHNV, CDR2 YYDKDF, per germline (reference sequence). This CDR3 contains 19 residues. The V gene lost 0 bases and the J gene lost 0 bases, with 18 bases spanning the gap. DNA for the CDR3: TGTGCCACCAGCAGAGAAAACAGAAACCGAATGAATAGCAATCAGCCCCAGCATTTT. Its protein product is CATSRENRNRMNSNQPQHF.

The V call is TRBV11-3, the J call TRBJ2-5, with D tentatively TRBD1 (6 bases). Germline V CDR1 and CDR2: SGHNT, YENEEA. This CDR3 region has 15 residues. Trimming cost V 1 base and J 0 bases, with 9 bases left between them. CDR3 residues: CASSLGNRDQETQYF. As DNA, the CDR3 is TGTGCCAGCAGCTTAGGTAACAGGGACCAAGAGACCCAGTACTTC. Drawing the rest from reference TRBV11-3 and TRBJ2-5, the complete variable domain is EAGVVQSPRYKIIEKKQPVAFWCNPISGHNTLYWYLQNLGQGPELLIRYENEEAVDDSQLPKDRFSAERLKGVDSTLKIQPAELGDSAVYLCASSLGNRDQETQYFGPGTRLLVL.

The rearrangement joins TRBV7-2 to TRBJ1-2; 7 bases map to TRBD1. The germline gives CDR1 SGHTA, CDR2 FQGNSA. CDR3 length: 15 residues. Trimming removed 0 bases from V and 7 bases from J; junction bases left unmatched: 8. As DNA, the CDR3 is TGTGCCAGCAGCTTAGCGCGGGGCCAGGGGGGTGGCTACACCTTC. Translated, it gives CASSLARGQGGGYTF.

The rearrangement uses TRBV11-3 and TRBJ2-3, with D possibly TRBD2 on 6 matching bases. The CDR3 spans 15 residues. Germline CDR1 and CDR2: SGHNT and YENEEA. Trimming left V 5 bases short and J 1 base short, with 13 bases between. The CDR3 DNA follows: TGTGCCAGCAGCGCTGGATGGGAGGGCACAGATACGCAGTATTTT. It yields the protein CASSAGWEGTDTQYF.

CDR3 nucleotides: TGTGCCAGCAGCGGGGGACTAGCCAGGGAGACCCAGTACTTC. Translating gives CASSGGLARETQYF. The chain couples TRBV5-4 to TRBJ2-5; 9 bases are a match to TRBD2. The CDR3 runs to 14 residues. CDR1 and CDR2 (germline): SGHNT, YYREEE (reference sequence). The trim removed 4 bases at V and 5 bases at J, leaving 6 bases unmatched.

This clone is a singleton in its sample. The rearrangement joins TRBV3-1 (or the pseudogene TRBV3-2) to TRBJ2-1; TRBD2 is a possible D gene (5 bases). With 1 base removed from V and 3 bases from J, the gap between germline ends came to 10 bases. Germline lookup yields CDR1 LGHDT and CDR2 YNNKEL (reference sequence). The length of the CDR3 is 15 residues. CDR3 coding DNA: TGTGCCAGCAGCCAAGCATGGGGAGACTACAATGAGCAGTTCTTC. Amino acid sequence: CASSQAWGDYNEQFF.

This clone was counted between two and nine times. The chain joins TRBV4-2 to TRBJ2-1, with TRBD1 identical over 8 bases. The germline V gene encodes CDR1 LGHNA and CDR2 YNFKEQ. CDR3 length equals 16 residues. V gave up 0 bases and J gave up 5 bases; unmatched junction bases: 6. The CDR3 region has the DNA TGTGCCAGCAGCCAAGATAGTGCGGGACAGGACAATGAGCAGTTCTTC. Translating it yields CASSQDSAGQDNEQFF.

This rearrangement joins TRBV7-9 to TRBJ1-1; TRBD1 matches 8 bases. Losses at the gene ends were 5 bases for V and 0 bases for J; bases not matched to a gene: 5. Germline loops: CDR1 SEHNR, CDR2 FQNEAQ (reference sequence). CDR3 size: 15 residues. In DNA, the CDR3 is TGTGCCAGCAGCCGGGACAGGAACTTGAACACTGAAGCTTTCTTT. It specifies CASSRDRNLNTEAFF.

This clone was observed a single time. This sequence joins TRBV28 and TRBJ1-5; possibly TRBD1 for D (5 bases). The CDR3 contains 15 residues. CDR1 MDHEN and CDR2 SYDVKM come from the germline V gene. Trimming took 7 bases from V and 4 from J, leaving 17 bases between them. The CDR3 bases are TGTGCCAGCAAGCGGTGGGGGGAAGGTAATCAGCCCCAGCATTTT. Encoded protein: CASKRWGEGNQPQHF.

The gene calls are TRBV28 and TRBJ2-5; 7 bases are shared with TRBD1. Germline-derived CDR1 and CDR2 are MDHEN and SYDVKM. CDR3 length: 16 amino acids. J gave up 2 bases and V 6 bases, and 12 bases lay outside the gene matches. CDR3 DNA sequence: TGTGCCAGCAGACAACTCCAGACAGGGAATCAAGAGACCCAGTACTTC. Translation gives CASRQLQTGNQETQYF.

The chain is built from TRBV7-3 and TRBJ1-2, with TRBD1 matching 10 bases. The CDR3 has 16 residues. CDR1 and CDR2 from the germline V gene are SGHTA and FQGTGA. With 4 bases clipped from V and 3 bases from J, the junction kept 8 bases outside the gene matches. CDR3 region: CASSSGQGGLDYGYTF. CDR3 DNA sequence: TGTGCCAGCAGCTCCGGACAGGGGGGGTTGGACTATGGCTACACCTTC.

V usage is TRBV4-2 and J usage is TRBJ1-4; D possibly corresponds to TRBD1 (5 bases). The V end lost 1 base, the J end lost 5 bases, and 11 bases lay between the germline ends. Germline CDR1 is LGHNA and CDR2 is YNFKEQ. The CDR3 sequence is 15 residues long. The DNA of the CDR3 is TGTGCCAGCAGCCAAGCGAAGGCAGGGAATGAAAAACTGTTTTTT. Translated: CASSQAKAGNEKLFF.

The chain recombines TRBV4-1 with TRBJ2-3; 11 nucleotides agree with TRBD2. V lost 1 base and J lost 6; bases outside the gene matches: 9. The CDR3 is 17 amino acids. Germline V gene data show CDR1 as MGHRA and CDR2 as YSYEKL. The CDR3 nucleotides read TGCGCCAGCAGCCAAGTTACTAGCGGGAGCGTCACCGATACGCAGTATTTT. Translated: CASSQVTSGSVTDTQYF.

The chain employs TRBV5-6 and TRBJ2-3; 7 bases match TRBD2. This CDR3 has 16 amino acids. J gave up 2 bases and V 1 base, and 7 bases lay outside the gene matches. Per the germline V gene, CDR1 is SGHDT and CDR2 is YYEEEE. CDR3: CASSLRVGGPTDTQYF. For the CDR3, the DNA is TGTGCCAGCAGCTTGAGAGTGGGAGGGCCCACAGATACGCAGTATTTT.

CDR3 DNA: TGTGCCAGTAGTGGAGGCCCCTCTGGGGCCAACGTCCTGACTTTC. This codes for CASSGGPSGANVLTF. The J gene is TRBJ2-6, the V gene TRBV19, with D possibly TRBD2 on 5 matching bases. Germline V gene lookup returns CDR1 LNHDA and CDR2 SQIVND (reference sequence). The CDR3 has 15 residues. The V end lost 5 bases, the J end lost 0 bases, and 8 bases lay between the germline ends.

This sequence joins TRBV28 and TRBJ1-5; 7 bases line up with TRBD1. V lost 5 bases, J lost 7 bases, and 8 bases stayed unmatched. This CDR3 is 14 amino acids long. The germline V gene has CDR1 MDHEN and CDR2 SYDVKM. The CDR3 region has the DNA TGTGCCAGCAGTCTTGGACAGGTCAAACAGCCCCAGCATTTT. As protein: CASSLGQVKQPQHF.

V usage is TRBV3-1 (or the pseudogene TRBV3-2) and J usage is TRBJ1-3; the D is unclear. Trimming pared 1 base from V and 16 bases from J, leaving 14 bases between. The CDR3 runs to 12 residues. CDR1 is LGHDT, CDR2 YNNKEL, per germline (reference sequence). The CDR3 is CASSQATTSLYF. As DNA, the CDR3 is TGTGCCAGCAGCCAAGCGACAACCAGCCTGTATTTT.

CDR3 protein: CATGLAGGLGTDTQYF. CDR3 nucleotide sequence: TGTGCCACCGGACTAGCGGGAGGGCTGGGCACAGATACGCAGTATTTT. The gene calls are TRBV27 and TRBJ2-3, with 15 bases fitting TRBD2. The germline CDR1 and CDR2 sequences are MNHEY and SMNVEV (reference sequence). The CDR3 is 16 amino acids. J gave up 1 base and V 10 bases, and 6 bases lay outside the gene matches.

The genes are TRBV29-1 and TRBJ2-7; 7 bases are a match to TRBD1. The CDR3 has 11 amino acids. CDR1 is SQVTM and CDR2 is ANQGSEA in the germline V gene. V shed 6 bases and J 6 bases; nucleotides not matched to a gene: 5. This CDR3 is CSVGDRSEQYF. The CDR3 DNA reads as TGCAGCGTGGGGGACAGAAGCGAGCAGTACTTC.

The rearrangement links TRBV19 to TRBJ2-7, with 9 bases identical to TRBD1. V dropped 1 base and J dropped 6; count of bases not matched to a gene: 4. Per germline, CDR1 LNHDA and CDR2 SQIVND (reference sequence). CDR3 length: 14 residues. CDR3 sequence (DNA): TGTGCCAGTAGTATAGTAGGGACAGGGTTCGAGCAGTACTTC. It yields the protein CASSIVGTGFEQYF.

The chain has TRBV2 and TRBJ1-5; 8 bases map to TRBD1. CDR1 SNHLY and CDR2 FYNNEI come from the germline V gene. This CDR3 region has 15 residues. Germline trimming cut 6 bases from V and 4 bases from J; bases unmatched to any gene: 8. CDR3 nucleotides: TGTGCCAGCAGAAAAGACAGGGGAGGAAATCAGCCCCAGCATTTT. Its translation is CASRKDRGGNQPQHF.